What follows are 23 T cell receptor beta chains derived from one specimen sequenced in a study of shared clonotypes between healthy human individuals (dated by TCRdb to 2018 to 2021). CD8 naive samples were obtained by positive selection for CCR7 among CD45RO-negative cells, yielding a CD45RA+CCR7+ population from which TemRA cells were excluded. The receptor library was made with the immunoSEQ multiplex PCR assay. TCRdb re-hosts the immuneACCESS table, in-frame sequences only. Its copies lack some clones; in the studies checked, an unresolved V gene accounts for under half of them, and the cause for the rest is not known. The table for this sample lists over 2,000,000 clones; 93% of them were counted only once. The ten largest clones take up around 1.8% of the sample. The sample comprised naive CD8+ T cells from PBMCs. According to the study, the label for this sample's cell subset or site signals: CD45RA+CCR7+. The receptor source for this set is a man in his late teens or twenties in good health. Some clones in this sample may be carry-over from other donors' samples.

The chain carries TRBV11-1 and TRBJ1-1; TRBD1 matches at 7 bases. This CDR3 is built from 14 residues. V was pared by 6 bases and J by 1 base, with 5 bases of the junction left unmatched. Looked up from germline, CDR1 is SGHAT and CDR2 is FQDESV (reference sequence). The CDR3 loop is CASSSGQRNTEAFF. The CDR3 nucleotides are TGTGCCAGCAGTTCGGGACAGAGGAACACTGAAGCTTTCTTT.

J is TRBJ1-4 and V is TRBV2; D possibly corresponds to TRBD1 (6 bases). Germline CDR1 reads SNHLY; CDR2 reads FYNNEI. The CDR3 has 15 residues. V gave up 2 bases and J gave up 8 bases, with 15 bases separating them. This chain's CDR3 is CASSEFVGAEEKLFF. As DNA, the CDR3 is TGTGCCAGCAGTGAATTTGTGGGGGCGGAGGAAAAACTGTTTTTT.

Only one count was recorded for this clone. The chain uses TRBV11-2 and TRBJ1-2, with no clear D. V was trimmed by 1 base and J by 7 bases, leaving 19 bases between them. This CDR3 comprises 16 residues. Germline CDR1 is SGHAT and CDR2 is FQNNGV. As DNA, the CDR3 is TGTGCCAGCAGCTTAGCTTTCTTCGCGGGAGGTAGTGGCTACACCTTC. Translated: CASSLAFFAGGSGYTF.

The chain couples TRBV10-3 to TRBJ2-7; 10 bases are a match to TRBD1. Germline values: CDR1 ENHRY, CDR2 SYGVKD. This CDR3 is 13 amino acids long. V shed 6 bases and J 10 bases; nucleotides not matched to a gene: 9. CDR3 nucleotide sequence: TGTGCCATCAGATCCCCGGACAGGGGGGAACAGTACTTC. Translated: CAIRSPDRGEQYF.

V is TRBV6-1 and J is TRBJ1-2; unclear D gene. This CDR3 comprises 14 residues. Trimming left V 1 base short and J 4 bases short, with 10 bases between. From germline, CDR1 is MNHNS and CDR2 SASEGT. The CDR3 DNA follows: TGTGCCAGCAGTGAAGTGGAGGGCGGCTATGGCTACACCTTC. Its protein is CASSEVEGGYGYTF.

To note about this clone: The same CDR3 can be traced to other DNA sequences in this sample. V gene TRBV5-6 combines with J gene TRBJ2-7, with D maybe TRBD2 (6 bases). This CDR3 contains 12 residues. V shed 2 bases and J shed 4 bases, with 7 bases lying between them. The V gene's germline CDR1 is SGHDT and CDR2 YYEEEE. The CDR3 coding sequence is TGTGCCAGCAGCTTCGGAGGGTACGAGCAGTACTTC. It specifies CASSFGGYEQYF. The whole variable domain, filled in from reference TRBV5-6 and TRBJ2-7, reads DAGVTQSPTHLIKTRGQQVTLRCSPKSGHDTVSWYQQALGQGPQFIFQYYEEEERQRGNFPDRFSGHQFPNYSSELNVNALLLGDSALYLCASSFGGYEQYFGPGTRLTVT.

V gene TRBV7-6 combines with J gene TRBJ1-1; no clear D. The CDR3 covers 13 residues. In germline, CDR1 is SGHVS, CDR2 FNYEAQ. Trimming left V 5 bases short and J 4 bases short, with 11 bases between. The CDR3 loop is CASSGGGSTEAFF. CDR3 nucleotide sequence: TGTGCCAGCAGCGGAGGAGGGAGCACTGAAGCTTTCTTT.

V is TRBV29-1 and J is TRBJ2-7; 7 positions match TRBD1. The V gene's germline CDR1 is SQVTM and CDR2 ANQGSEA. V dropped 4 bases and J dropped 6; count of bases not matched to a gene: 9. The CDR3 contains 13 residues. CDR3 coding DNA: TGCAGCGTTGGAGACAGGGTGGAATCCGAGCAGTACTTC. Protein sequence: CSVGDRVESEQYF.

The chain couples TRBV7-3 to TRBJ2-2; 10 bases map to TRBD2. Germline V lookup: CDR1 SGHTA, CDR2 FQGTGA. The CDR3 sequence is 17 residues long. V gave up 1 base and J gave up 7 bases; unmatched junction bases: 9. CDR3 region: CASSLSAASGRVGELFF. In DNA form, the CDR3 reads TGTGCCAGCAGCTTAAGTGCGGCTAGCGGGAGAGTCGGGGAGCTGTTTTTT.

V usage is TRBV19 and J usage is TRBJ2-2; 11 bases align to TRBD2. After removal of 5 bases from V and 5 bases from J, the junction contained 10 bases not matched to a gene. The germline V gene has CDR1 LNHDA and CDR2 SQIVND (reference sequence). The CDR3 length is 17 residues. CDR3 in amino acids: CASSGSSGGIRTGELFF. The CDR3 nucleotides read TGTGCCAGTAGTGGATCTAGCGGGGGGATCAGAACCGGGGAGCTGTTTTTT.

This clone appeared once. This rearrangement joins TRBV29-1 to TRBJ2-1; 8 bases align to TRBD1. CDR1 is SQVTM, CDR2 ANQGSEA, per germline. Trimming cost V 4 bases and J 9 bases; bases outside gene matches: 2. The CDR3 loop spans 11 amino acids. The CDR3 DNA reads as TGCAGCGTTGCAGGGGGCCCTGAGCAGTTCTTC. Translation gives CSVAGGPEQFF.

This chain uses TRBV19 with TRBJ1-1, with D possibly matching TRBD1 (5 bases). V lost 7 bases to trimming and J lost 5 bases, with 14 bases between them. Germline CDR1 reads LNHDA; CDR2 reads SQIVND (reference sequence). The CDR3 sequence is 13 residues long. The CDR3 coding sequence is TGTGCCAGTAAAAAACAGGATAGGACTGAAGCTTTCTTT. This sequence encodes CASKKQDRTEAFF.

The chain links TRBV6-6 to TRBJ2-1; D not resolved. The germline CDR1 and CDR2 sequences are MNHNY and SVGAGI (reference sequence). CDR3 length: 11 residues. Trimming removed 1 base from V and 8 bases from J, with 3 bases in between. The CDR3 region has the DNA TGTGCCAGCAGTTACTTCGATGAGCAGTTCTTC. This encodes CASSYFDEQFF.

V is TRBV15 and J is TRBJ1-5; possible D gene TRBD1, 6 bases. Germline CDR1 is LNHNV and CDR2 is YYDKDF (reference sequence). The CDR3 is made up of 16 amino acids. V was pared by 5 bases and J by 4 bases, with 18 bases between. The CDR3 DNA reads as TGTGCCACCAGCGGGTGGACTCAGGGGTGGAATCAGCCCCAGCATTTT. This encodes CATSGWTQGWNQPQHF. Full variable domain (rest looked up from reference TRBV15 and TRBJ1-5): DAMVIQNPRYQVTQFGKPVTLSCSQTLNHNVMYWYQQKSSQAPKLLFHYYDKDFNNEADTPDNFQSRRPNTSFCFLDIRSPGLGDTAMYLCATSGWTQGWNQPQHFGDGTRLSIL.

The rearrangement uses TRBV7-9 and TRBJ1-3; D is unclear. The germline V gene has CDR1 SEHNR and CDR2 FQNEAQ (reference sequence). The V and J ends lost 4 bases and 4 bases respectively, with 11 bases between them. This CDR3 is built from 14 residues. In nucleotides, the CDR3 is TGTGCCAGCAGCTACGGGTTGGAAGGAAACACCATATATTTT. Translation gives CASSYGLEGNTIYF.

The rearrangement links TRBV28 to TRBJ1-1; weak D call: TRBD1 (5 bases). Trimming cost V 5 bases and J 3 bases, with 16 bases left between them. CDR3 length equals 15 residues. The germline V gene has CDR1 MDHEN and CDR2 SYDVKM. CDR3 sequence (DNA): TGTGCCAGCAGTACGGACACCGAGCGGGACACTGAAGCTTTCTTT. This sequence encodes CASSTDTERDTEAFF.

The chain joins TRBV4-2 to TRBJ2-1; TRBD2 agrees at 16 bases. Trimming at V came to 4 bases and at J to 2 bases, leaving 5 bases not matched to a gene. This CDR3 comprises 18 residues. In germline, CDR1 is LGHNA, CDR2 YNFKEQ. The DNA of the CDR3 is TGTGCCAGCAGCCCTCTGGGACTAGCGGGAGGGGCCTACAATGAGCAGTTCTTC. This translates into CASSPLGLAGGAYNEQFF.

The J gene is TRBJ2-1, the V gene TRBV11-3; tentative D call: TRBD2 (6 bases). Trimming stripped 5 bases from V and 1 base from J, with 21 bases between. CDR3 length: 18 amino acids. The germline CDR1 and CDR2 sequences are SGHNT and YENEEA. The CDR3 sequence: CASSPGLFGGESYNEQFF. The CDR3, as DNA: TGTGCCAGCAGCCCCGGTTTATTTGGCGGGGAATCCTACAATGAGCAGTTCTTC.

V gene TRBV28 combines with J gene TRBJ2-7; a possible D gene is TRBD2 (6 bases). Trimming shortened V by 4 bases and J by 6 bases, and 19 bases separated the two germline ends. Germline CDR1 is MDHEN and CDR2 is SYDVKM. This CDR3 is built from 15 residues. CDR3 amino acids: CASSWFRTEGCEQYF. Written as DNA, the CDR3 is TGTGCCAGCAGTTGGTTCCGGACGGAGGGATGCGAGCAGTACTTC.

The chain is built from TRBV27 and TRBJ1-1, with 8 bases identical to TRBD1. Germline lookup yields CDR1 MNHEY and CDR2 SMNVEV (reference sequence). The junction had 5 bases not matched to a gene; V was cut back by 5 bases and J by 6 bases. The CDR3 loop spans 13 amino acids. CDR3 in DNA: TGTGCCAGCAGTGACAGGGGAGTACCTGAAGCTTTCTTT. It yields the protein CASSDRGVPEAFF.

This chain connects TRBV13 to TRBJ2-7, with 9 bases aligning to TRBD1. Trimming removed 5 bases from V and 6 bases from J; junction bases left unmatched: 11. Germline-derived CDR1 and CDR2 are PRHDT and FYEKMQ (reference sequence). CDR3 size: 15 residues. CDR3 bases: TGTGCCAGCAGCCCAACGAACAGGGGGCTGTCCGAGCAGTACTTC. Amino acids: CASSPTNRGLSEQYF. The whole variable domain, filled in from reference TRBV13 and TRBJ2-7, reads AAGVIQSPRHLIKEKRETATLKCYPIPRHDTVYWYQQGPGQDPQFLISFYEKMQSDKGSIPDRFSAQQFSDYHSELNMSSLELGDSALYFCASSPTNRGLSEQYFGPGTRLTVT.

V and J are TRBV5-6 and TRBJ1-1; 7 nucleotides agree with TRBD1. CDR3 length equals 14 residues. Unmatched junction bases numbered 4, after V lost 4 bases and J lost 1 base. Germline V gene lookup returns CDR1 SGHDT and CDR2 YYEEEE. CDR3 protein: CASSPDRENTEAFF. DNA of the CDR3: TGTGCCAGCAGCCCTGACAGGGAGAACACTGAAGCTTTCTTT.

As concerns this clone: The sample has other DNA sequences that encode this CDR3 too. CDR3 DNA: TGTGCCAGTAGTATAGGGCTAGCGGGAGGTAATGAGCAGTTCTTC. This translates into CASSIGLAGGNEQFF. This chain connects TRBV19 to TRBJ2-1; 11 bases line up with TRBD2. There are 15 residues in the CDR3. V lost 1 base and J lost 7; bases outside the gene matches: 3. Germline values: CDR1 LNHDA, CDR2 SQIVND (reference sequence).